A selection of T cell receptor beta chains follows, all from one sample in a study of T cells in localized non-small cell lung cancer. Assay used: immunoSEQ multiplex PCR; TCRdb lists only in-frame clones, some missing. The sample lists about 25,000 clones; 80% to 95% were seen once. The sequenced sample was peripheral blood, obtained before any cancer treatment. The receptors originated from a woman aged 35 to 70 with stage I lung adenocarcinoma. The CDR3 runs from the conserved cysteine through the conserved F or W. D genes are given only for firm matches. For some rows the clone size is stated as once, few or many, or as a class when expanded; others skip it.

size	J	V	D	DNA	CDR3
once	TRBJ1-2	TRBV28	NA	TGTGCCAGCCAGACAGGCTTCTATGGCTACACCTTC	CASQTGFYGYTF
medium-sized	TRBJ1-1	TRBV11-2	NA	TGTGCCAGCAGCCGCCATGACCGAAATGACAAAGCTTTCTTT	CASSRHDRNDKAFF
NA	TRBJ2-1	TRBV5-4	NA	TGTGCCAGCAGCCCCCTAGACAATGAGCAGTTCTTC	CASSPLDNEQFF
few	TRBJ2-3	TRBV4-2	NA	TGTGCCAGCAGCCTACAGGGAACTTCCGATACTAGCACAGATACGCAGTATTTT	CASSLQGTSDTSTDTQYF
NA	TRBJ2-3	TRBV10-3	TRBD2	TGTGCCATCAGCGGGACTAGCGGGGCTTCCATCACAGATACGCAGTATTTT	CAISGTSGASITDTQYF
NA	TRBJ2-1	TRBV27	TRBD2	TGTGCCAGCAGCCCCGACCGACTAGCTTCCGAGCAGTTCTTC	CASSPDRLASEQFF
NA	TRBJ2-1	TRBV11-2	NA	TGTGCCAGCAGCGCCCCAATCGGGCAGTTCTTC	CASSAPIGQFF
NA	TRBJ2-7	TRBV19	NA	TGTGCCAGTAGCCAGACAGCCTACGAGCAGTACTTC	CASSQTAYEQYF
NA	TRBJ2-2	TRBV9	NA	TGTGCCAGCCGTCGATTTACCGGGGAGCTGTTTTTT	CASRRFTGELFF
NA	TRBJ1-1	TRBV19	NA	TGTGCCAGTAGTACCCGGCGGGGGAGGATGAACACTGAAGCTTTCTTT	CASSTRRGRMNTEAFF
NA	TRBJ1-4	TRBV6-7	TRBD1	TGTGCCAGCAGTTACTCGGGACAGGGGCGTGAAAAACTGTTTTTT	CASSYSGQGREKLFF
NA	TRBJ1-1	TRBV5-1	NA	TGCGCCAGCACCCCAGGTGGAGGGATGAACACTGAAGCTTTCTTT	CASTPGGGMNTEAFF
NA	TRBJ2-1	TRBV5-1	TRBD2	TGCGCCAGCAGCTTGGAGCTAGCGGGAGCCTACAATGAGCAGTTCTTC	CASSLELAGAYNEQFF
NA	TRBJ1-2	TRBV2	NA	TGTGCCAGCACCCCGGATCTAGGTGGCTACACCTTC	CASTPDLGGYTF
once	TRBJ2-3	TRBV7-9	TRBD2	TGTGCCAGCAGCCCCGATTCGGGAGGCCCAGATACGCAGTATTTT	CASSPDSGGPDTQYF
NA	TRBJ2-7	TRBV28	TRBD1	TGTGCCAGCAGCTCCGGGACAGGGAACTACGAGCAGTACTTC	CASSSGTGNYEQYF
NA	TRBJ2-2	TRBV9	NA	TGTGCCAGCAGCGTAGAGTCCCCTACAGGGTGGGGTATCGGGGAGCTGTTTTTT	CASSVESPTGWGIGELFF
NA	TRBJ2-5	TRBV4-1	TRBD1	TGCGCCAGCAGCCAAGACCCAACCGGGACAGTAAGGGAGACCCAGTACTTC	CASSQDPTGTVRETQYF
NA	TRBJ2-7	TRBV6-5	TRBD1	TGTGCCAGCAGTTACGGGGGACAGAAGCAGTACTTC	CASSYGGQKQYF
few	TRBJ1-3	TRBV7-2	NA	TGTGCCAGCAGCCTTATAGACTCTGGAAACACCATATATTTT	CASSLIDSGNTIYF
NA	TRBJ2-2	TRBV2	NA	TGTGCCAGCAGAGGGGTTAGCACCGGGGAGCTGTTTTTT	CASRGVSTGELFF
NA	TRBJ2-3	TRBV6-1	NA	TGTGCCGGGACTCGGCAGGTTGGGACAGATACGCAGTATTTT	CAGTRQVGTDTQYF
once	TRBJ2-1	TRBV4-1	NA	TGCGCCAGCAGCCAAGATAGAATCTTCTACAATGAGCAGTTCTTC	CASSQDRIFYNEQFF
NA	TRBJ2-2	TRBV19	NA	TGTGCCAGTAGTATCTCGGGACGGATCACCGGGGAGCTGTTTTTT	CASSISGRITGELFF
NA	TRBJ2-7	TRBV19	NA	TGTGCCAGTAGTACCAGACTAGGTCTTCACTACGAGCAGTACTTC	CASSTRLGLHYEQYF
NA	TRBJ2-3	TRBV19	TRBD2	TGTGCCAGTACGGAGTCCGGGAGGAGGAAAGATACGCAGTATTTT	CASTESGRRKDTQYF
NA	TRBJ2-1	TRBV19	NA	TGTGCCAGTAGTATGGGGGCGCCGAGCTCCTACAATGAGCAGTTCTTC	CASSMGAPSSYNEQFF
NA	TRBJ1-3	TRBV7-3	NA	TGTGCCAGCAGCTTACAAGGCTCTGGTGGAAACACCATATATTTT	CASSLQGSGGNTIYF
NA	TRBJ2-7	TRBV4-2	TRBD2	TGTGCCAGCAGCCCCGGGACTAGCGGGAGCTACGAGCAGTACTTC	CASSPGTSGSYEQYF
NA	TRBJ2-7	TRBV2	NA	TGTGCCAGCAGCGACCTAGGGGACGAGCAGTACTTC	CASSDLGDEQYF
NA	TRBJ2-4	TRBV5-4	TRBD2	TGTGCCAGCAGCCCCTCGGCTAGCGGGAGGGACCTAGCCAAAAACATTCAGTACTTC	CASSPSASGRDLAKNIQYF
NA	TRBJ1-2	TRBV5-4	NA	TGTGCCAGCAAATTGGGGGGAGCTAACTATGGCTACACCTTC	CASKLGGANYGYTF
NA	TRBJ1-1	TRBV28	NA	TGTGCCAGCAGTTCTCAGCCAGCCGGGAGGGAAGCTTTCTTT	CASSSQPAGREAFF
NA	TRBJ2-5	TRBV27	NA	TGTGCCAGCAGTTTTGATGGGGAGACCCAGTACTTC	CASSFDGETQYF
once	TRBJ2-7	TRBV5-1	TRBD2	TGCGCCAGCAGCTTGCAGATGACTAGCGGGTATAGCTACGAGCAGTACTTC	CASSLQMTSGYSYEQYF
NA	TRBJ2-1	TRBV7-9	TRBD2	TGTGCCAGCAGCATATTCCAGGGAGGGGACAATGAGCAGTTCTTC	CASSIFQGGDNEQFF
NA	TRBJ2-1	TRBV11-3	TRBD2	TGTGCCAGCAGTTTGAGCGGGGTCTCCTACAATGAGCAGTTCTTC	CASSLSGVSYNEQFF
NA	TRBJ2-1	TRBV5-6	NA	TGTGCCAGCAGCTTGGCGGTAGCGCTCAGGGGTGAGCAGTTCTTC	CASSLAVALRGEQFF
NA	TRBJ2-7	TRBV11-2	TRBD1	TGTGCCAGCAGCCTCGATCCCGGGACAGACCACGAGCAGTACTTC	CASSLDPGTDHEQYF
NA	TRBJ2-7	TRBV6-6	NA	TGTGCCAGCAGTTCGCCCAAGGGAAGGGGAACCTACGAGCAGTACTTC	CASSSPKGRGTYEQYF
NA	TRBJ1-5	TRBV6-1	TRBD1	TGTGCCATCAGGGACAGGGGGCGAGGGCAGCCCCAGCATTTT	CAIRDRGRGQPQHF